Each of the 20 T cell receptor beta chains below was sequenced from the same sample in a study of radiation and T cells in renal cell carcinoma. Time point defined: baseline pretreatment blood. The sample's treatment: 15 Gy SBRT to primary tumor, nephrectomy 4 weeks later. Generated by immunoSEQ multiplex PCR, the TCRdb table keeps only in-frame clones and is missing some. The table shows about 95,000 clones, with approximately 86% occurring only once. Sequencing used blood, obtained from a patient whose treatment included radiotherapy and nephrectomy. These receptors all come from a man in his fifties or sixties with renal cell carcinoma.

The chain combines TRBV5-5 with TRBJ2-3; 13 positions match TRBD2. This CDR3 region has 20 residues. The V gene end was trimmed by 4 bases and the J gene end by 2 bases; junction bases not matched to a gene: 16. Germline assignment: CDR1 SGHKS and CDR2 YYEKEE (reference sequence). In DNA, the CDR3 is TGTGCCAGCAGCGCCACTAGCGGGGGGGCAGCACCCCGGTCCACAGATACGCAGTATTTT. Amino acid sequence: CASSATSGGAAPRSTDTQYF.

The rearrangement uses TRBV19 and TRBJ2-7; 9 bases are a match to TRBD1. CDR1 is LNHDA, CDR2 SQIVND, per germline (reference sequence). Trimming at V came to 5 bases and at J to 5 bases, leaving 19 bases not matched to a gene. This CDR3 spans 18 amino acids. CDR3 nucleotide sequence: TGTGCCAGTAGTCTCACCGGGACAGGGTTGCGCTCCCGTCACGAGCAGTACTTC. This codes for CASSLTGTGLRSRHEQYF.

The chain carries TRBV9 and TRBJ2-7; the D is unclear. This CDR3 region has 14 residues. The V end was cut by 0 bases, the J end by 0 bases, with 7 bases between. CDR1 and CDR2 (germline): SGDLS, YYNGEE. The CDR3 bases are TGTGCCAGCAGCGTAGGGCTGGACTCCTACGAGCAGTACTTC. Its protein is CASSVGLDSYEQYF.

The chain employs TRBV7-3 and TRBJ1-1; D unresolved. Germline V CDR1 and CDR2: SGHTA, FQGTGA. This CDR3 is 13 amino acids long. V was pared by 1 base and J by 4 bases, with 7 bases between. CDR3 region: CASSLNPGTEAFF. CDR3 coding DNA: TGTGCCAGCAGCTTAAATCCAGGCACTGAAGCTTTCTTT.

The rearrangement uses TRBV6-5 and TRBJ1-3; weak D call: TRBD1 (6 bases). The V and J ends lost 2 bases and 2 bases respectively, with 13 bases between them. The CDR3 covers 16 residues. Germline V gene lookup returns CDR1 MNHEY and CDR2 SVGAGI. This CDR3 is CASSYTLQGAGNTIYF. CDR3 nucleotides: TGTGCCAGCAGTTACACATTACAGGGTGCTGGAAACACCATATATTTT.

The rearrangement uses TRBV7-2 and TRBJ2-5, with D possibly matching TRBD2 (6 bases). This CDR3 has 13 residues. The V and J ends lost 5 bases and 6 bases respectively, with 13 bases between them. Germline CDR1 and CDR2: SGHTA and FQGNSA. CDR3 residues: CASSPDRGKTQYF. The DNA of the CDR3 is TGTGCCAGCAGCCCTGATCGGGGGAAGACCCAGTACTTC.

The V gene is TRBV7-3, the J gene TRBJ2-3; 15 nucleotides line up with TRBD2. The CDR3 length is 18 residues. V was pared by 5 bases and J by 4 bases, with 10 bases of the junction left unmatched. Germline V gives CDR1 SGHTA, CDR2 FQGTGA. The DNA for the CDR3 is TGTGCCAGCAGCCCATACCGGACTAGCGGGGGGGCCGCAGATACGCAGTATTTT. Its protein product is CASSPYRTSGGAADTQYF.

V usage is TRBV6-1 and J usage is TRBJ1-2; D ambiguous. Per the germline V gene, CDR1 is MNHNS and CDR2 is SASEGT. V dropped 0 bases and J dropped 4 bases, with 9 bases sitting between them. The CDR3 is 14 amino acids. The DNA for the CDR3 is TGTGCCAGCAGTGAAGCGTTACAGCGCTATGGCTACACCTTC. Translating gives CASSEALQRYGYTF.

The chain combines TRBV18 with TRBJ2-7; TRBD1 aligns across 9 bases. V gave up 0 bases and J gave up 1 base; unmatched junction bases: 4. This CDR3 is built from 16 residues. Germline CDR1 reads KGHSH; CDR2 reads LQKENI. This chain's CDR3 is CASSPPEDRGSYEQYF. Written as DNA, the CDR3 is TGTGCCAGCTCACCACCGGAGGACAGGGGTTCCTACGAGCAGTACTTC.

The rearrangement joins TRBV5-1 to TRBJ1-1; 11 positions match TRBD1. Germline V CDR1 and CDR2: SGHRS, YFSETQ. J gave up 0 bases and V 4 bases, and 5 bases lay outside the gene matches. The CDR3 spans 16 residues. CDR3 sequence reads: CASSQRTGGMNTEAFF. In DNA form, the CDR3 reads TGCGCCAGCAGCCAAAGGACAGGGGGCATGAACACTGAAGCTTTCTTT.

The V and J genes are TRBV7-9 and TRBJ2-7; TRBD2 might be the D (5 bases). The CDR3 totals 12 residues. V lost 2 bases and J lost 4, with 6 bases in between. CDR1 and CDR2 from the germline V gene are SEHNR and FQNEAQ (reference sequence). CDR3 loop: CASSLLAYEQYF. In DNA, the CDR3 is TGTGCCAGCAGCTTACTAGCTTACGAGCAGTACTTC.

The chain links TRBV27 to TRBJ2-7; 8 bases are a match to TRBD2. Trimming took 8 bases from V and 2 from J; bases not matched to a gene: 11. Germline-derived CDR1 and CDR2 are MNHEY and SMNVEV (reference sequence). This CDR3 contains 15 residues. CDR3 DNA sequence: TGTGCCAGCTCAACCCAAGCGGGAGTCCCCTACGAGCAGTACTTC. Protein sequence: CASSTQAGVPYEQYF.

This sequence joins TRBV28 and TRBJ1-6, with TRBD1 identical over 8 bases. Germline assignment: CDR1 MDHEN and CDR2 SYDVKM. V trimming: 3 bases; J trimming: 2 bases; junction bases outside the gene matches: 15. The CDR3 runs 20 residues. In DNA form, the CDR3 reads TGTGCCAGCAGTTTTTCCCAAGGGCAGGGGGCATCCCCCTATAATTCACCCCTCCACTTT. Protein sequence: CASSFSQGQGASPYNSPLHF.

The chain uses TRBV5-5 and TRBJ2-3; D uncertain. Germline V gene data show CDR1 as SGHKS and CDR2 as YYEKEE (reference sequence). V was clipped by 0 bases and J by 2 bases, with 7 bases between them. This CDR3 region has 14 residues. The CDR3 bases are TGTGCCAGCAGCTTGGACAGAACCACAGATACGCAGTATTTT. As protein: CASSLDRTTDTQYF. Using reference TRBV5-5 and TRBJ2-3 for the parts outside the CDR3, the full variable domain is DAGVTQSPTHLIKTRGQQVTLRCSPISGHKSVSWYQQVLGQGPQFIFQYYEKEERGRGNFPDRFSARQFPNYSSELNVNALLLGDSALYLCASSLDRTTDTQYFGPGTRLTVL.

The chain joins TRBV29-1 to TRBJ2-5; D call uncertain. The J call may be mistaken, given a closer DNA end match to TRBJ2-7. Per the germline V gene, CDR1 is SQVTM and CDR2 is ANQGSEA. The CDR3 contains 11 residues. The CDR3 DNA reads as TGCAGCGTAGGTCTCACCTACGAGCAGTACTTC. Amino acid sequence: CSVGLTYEQYF.

The chain couples TRBV9 to TRBJ1-1; no reliable D call. In germline, CDR1 is SGDLS, CDR2 YYNGEE. The CDR3 extends over 13 amino acids. V gave up 2 bases and J gave up 4 bases, with 9 bases separating them. The CDR3 coding sequence is TGTGCCAGCAGCGTCACAGACGCCACTGAAGCTTTCTTT. It is translated as CASSVTDATEAFF.

This chain joins TRBV4-2 and TRBJ2-3, with D unresolved. Trimming removed 3 bases from V and 0 bases from J, with 1 base in between. Germline loops: CDR1 LGHNA, CDR2 YNFKEQ. The CDR3 extends over 12 amino acids. CDR3 amino acids: CASSQSTDTQYF. In DNA, the CDR3 is TGTGCCAGCAGCCAGAGCACAGATACGCAGTATTTT.

This chain joins TRBV10-3 and TRBJ2-7, with TRBD2 matching over 8 bases. The CDR3 has 16 amino acids. V lost 0 bases, J lost 4 bases, and 8 bases stayed unmatched. The germline gives CDR1 ENHRY, CDR2 SYGVKD. The CDR3 DNA reads TGTGCCATCAGTGAGTCAACTAGCGGACGTGAGTACGAGCAGTACTTC. Translating gives CAISESTSGREYEQYF.

V and J are TRBV5-1 and TRBJ1-6; 7 bases agree with TRBD1. The CDR3 is made up of 14 amino acids. V lost 2 bases and J lost 7; bases outside the gene matches: 3. Germline V gene lookup returns CDR1 SGHRS and CDR2 YFSETQ. The CDR3 coding sequence is TGCGCCAGCAGCTTTGGACAGGAAAATTCACCCCTCCACTTT. Translated, it gives CASSFGQENSPLHF.

V usage is TRBV5-1 and J usage is TRBJ2-2; 9 nucleotides line up with TRBD1. V shed 4 bases, J shed 3 bases, and the junction held 4 bases outside the gene matches. CDR3 length equals 15 residues. CDR1 is SGHRS, CDR2 YFSETQ, per germline. The CDR3 region has the DNA TGCGCCAGCAGCACGGACAGGGGTTACACCGGGGAGCTGTTTTTT. Protein sequence: CASSTDRGYTGELFF.